The sequence of this T cell receptor beta chain was determined in a study of shared clonotypes between healthy human individuals (TCRdb year 2020). Concerning the study at large: The cohort comprised a couple of women and a few men aged 18 to 49 years. For each donor, three plates each were used for CD4 naive and CD4 memory, two plates were used for CD8 naive, and one plate was used for CD8 memory. Blood TCR repertoires of several healthy adults were deeply sequenced to estimate repertoire size and the extent of clonotype sharing between individuals. To increase sequencing depth and limit assay-specific biases, different laboratories used diverse techniques to prepare libraries and sequence TCR repertoires. Per donor, leukapheresis produced somewhere between about 0.8 and 9 billion PBMCs.

The investigation overall reported the following: Incomplete sequencing was indicated by rarefaction of sorted-subset datasets, despite the large sequencing depth. Because the study included a small number of donors, the genetic and exposure-history diversity represented was limited. Only blood was sampled, and tissue TCR repertoires likely differ from those in blood. When four donors were compared, the shared fraction of clonotypes was about 5.2% for naive CD4, 3.5% to 4% for naive CD8, 2% to 2.5% for memory CD4, and approximately 0.4% for memory CD8. Compared with non-shared clonotypes, the clonotypes found in all four sorted-subset donors had higher generation probabilities. Estimated clonotype richness was generally larger for naive than for memory subsets. Pairwise subsampling led to the expectation that sequencing depth would affect the degree of clonotype sharing among donors.

Points on this clone: It has no known antigen specificity. Within one base of it there is no much larger clone, and no base qualities were kept.

TCR CDR3 regions were amplified from genomic DNA by multiplex PCR using the deep immunoSEQ assay. Extracted genomic DNA from each cell subset was spread evenly across all wells of several immunoSEQ 96-well plates, with each plate serving as a replicate. For sorted subsets, roughly 0.2 ug genomic DNA, equal to about 30,000 T cell genomes, was loaded into each replicate PCR. The purified libraries were quantified using a Qubit 3.0 fluorometer, sized with a Bioanalyzer 2100, and then quantified again using the KAPA Library Quantification kit. A separate single-read 150-cycle Illumina NextSeq 550 flow cell was used to sequence each immunoSEQ 96-well plate. Concerning the study's data processing: Because only junctional sequences without quality scores were contained in the immunoSEQ output, filtering matching that applied to full-length reads could not be performed. To assign V/J genes and CDR3, sequences were annotated against IMGT germline references using PyIR, a Python wrapper for IgBLAST v1.9. Reads with weak V/J assignments (E-value above 1e-6), missing CDR3, stop codons, out-of-frame junctions, or ambiguous translated residues were removed. V3J clonotypes were defined as sequences sharing an identical inferred V gene, J gene, and CDR3 amino acid sequence. Percentage overlap between repertoires was calculated by dividing the number of shared unique clonotypes by the size of the smaller repertoire. RTK rarefaction, the Chao1 estimator, and Recon v2.1 estimates of unobserved clonotypes were used to assess repertoire richness. For all TCRbeta clonotypes obtained by the gDNA method from a handful of donors, generation probabilities were computed with OLGA. Held by TCRdb, this immuneACCESS table contains in-frame sequences only and omits some clones. Under half of the omission traces to an unresolved V gene where checked; the cause of the rest is unknown. V and J calls and clone size are copied from that table; D and trimming were computed from the DNA. This sample lists about 2.1 million clones; more than 85% were detected once. The ten largest clones add up to under 2% of the sample.

CD8 naive samples consisted of CD45RO-negative cells that were positively selected for CCR7, yielding a CD45RA+CCR7+ population without TemRA cells. The donors were healthy, HIV-negative adults with no recently reported acute infections or vaccinations. Every donor was a Caucasian adult living in Nashville, Tennessee, USA. Blood was obtained by leukapheresis, after which PBMCs were separated by Ficoll-Histopaque density gradient centrifugation and cryopreserved in liquid nitrogen vapor phase. Purity and quantity of every magnetically sorted T cell population were checked by analytical flow cytometry. From each sorted fraction, genomic DNA was isolated and quantified by UV absorbance on a Nanodrop 2000c. Spanning cysteine to phenylalanine, the CDR3 consists of 15 amino acids. The read is trimmed to its CDR3 DNA, 45 bases read in frame from base 1. As encoded in the germline V gene, CDR1 is SGHTA while CDR2 is FQGNSA. V and J lose 5 bases and 0 bases, and a span of 14 bases separates them.

Sequenced material: naive CD8+ T cells from PBMCs. The label giving this sample's cell subset or site can be read as: CD45RA+CCR7+. This TCR derives from a man younger than 35 in good health. Some clones in this sample may be carry-over from other donors' samples. The V gene is TRBV7-2 and the J gene is TRBJ2-7, with the D gene too uncertain to name. The DNA sequence is TGTGCCAGCAGCCCCGGGCCCCCCTTCTCCTACGAGCAGTACTTC. It translates as CASSPGPPFSYEQYF.